This TCR beta chain was sequenced in a study of blood T cell repertoires in COVID-19. The overall study: The United States, Italy and Spain supplied acute and convalescent COVID-19 samples.

Libraries were prepared by immunoSEQ multiplex PCR; TCRdb keeps only in-frame clonotypes and omits some of them. The table lists 200,000 to 250,000 clones, approximately 89% of them singletons. The cohort comprised adults aged about 18 to 100 years residing in approximately 22 US areas. Cohort allocation depended upon clinical history that participants reported. Contact with a PCR-confirmed or clinician-diagnosed COVID-19 case occurred within 2 weeks of entry. The sequencing input was PBMCs or T cells enriched from blood (not recorded which). The clonotype originates from a woman aged 30 to 39 who had been exposed to COVID-19.

CDR3 in amino acids: CASSLAVGTSGYNEQFF. The CDR3 DNA reads TGCGCCAGCAGCTTGGCCGTAGGAACTAGCGGATACAATGAGCAGTTCTTC. The gene calls are TRBV5-1 and TRBJ2-1; 8 nucleotides align to TRBD2. Germline V gene lookup returns CDR1 SGHRS and CDR2 YFSETQ. CDR3 length: 17 residues. Trimming took 0 bases from V and 4 from J; bases not matched to a gene: 9. The full variable domain, completed using reference TRBV5-1 and TRBJ2-1, is KAGVTQTPRYLIKTRGQQVTLSCSPISGHRSVSWYQQTPGQGLQFLFEYFSETQRNKGNFPGRFSGRQFSNSRSEMNVSTLELGDSALYLCASSLAVGTSGYNEQFFGPGTRLTVL.